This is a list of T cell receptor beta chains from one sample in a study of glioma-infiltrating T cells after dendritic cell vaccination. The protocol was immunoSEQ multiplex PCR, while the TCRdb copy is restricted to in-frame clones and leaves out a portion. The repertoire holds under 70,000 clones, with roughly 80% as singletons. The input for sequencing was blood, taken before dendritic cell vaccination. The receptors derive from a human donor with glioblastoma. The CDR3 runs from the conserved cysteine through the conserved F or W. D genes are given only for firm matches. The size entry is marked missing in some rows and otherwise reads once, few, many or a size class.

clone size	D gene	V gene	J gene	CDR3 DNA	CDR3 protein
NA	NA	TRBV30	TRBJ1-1	TGTGCCTGGAGTGTAGGTATCGCGGTGAACACTGAAGCTTTCTTT	CAWSVGIAVNTEAFF
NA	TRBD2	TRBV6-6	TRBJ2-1	TGTGCCAGCAGTTCCGGGACTATTTACAATGAGCAGTTCTTC	CASSSGTIYNEQFF
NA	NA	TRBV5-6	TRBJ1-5	TGTGCCAGCAGCTTGGGCCAGGGCCGCCTTGTTCCCCAGCATTTT	CASSLGQGRLVPQHF
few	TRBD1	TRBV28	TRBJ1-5	TGTGCCAGCAGTTTAAGGGACAGGGGAGGCCAGCCCCAGCATTTT	CASSLRDRGGQPQHF
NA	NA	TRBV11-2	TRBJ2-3	TGTGCCAGCAGCCCAGGCTACGGCAGCACAGATACGCAGTATTTT	CASSPGYGSTDTQYF
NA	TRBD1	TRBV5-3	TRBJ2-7	TGTGCCAGGGGGAGGGGACAGGGGGACCACGAGCAGTACTTC	CARGRGQGDHEQYF
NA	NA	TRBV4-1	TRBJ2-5	TGCGCCAGCAGCCAAGGGGGCCTAGAGACCCAGTACTTC	CASSQGGLETQYF
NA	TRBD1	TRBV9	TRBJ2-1	TGTGCCAGCAGCGTAGGGCAGGGGGCAGGCAATGAGCAGTTCTTC	CASSVGQGAGNEQFF
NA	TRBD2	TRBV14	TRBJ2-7	TGTGCCAGCAGCCAAGGACTAGCATACCACGAGCAGTACTTC	CASSQGLAYHEQYF
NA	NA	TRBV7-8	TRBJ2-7	TGTGCCAGCAGCTCCAGGGGAGGGGCAGTCTACGAGCAGTACTTC	CASSSRGGAVYEQYF
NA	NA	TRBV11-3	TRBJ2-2	TGTGCCAGCAGCTCGAGACAAAGTTCCGGGGAGCTGTTTTTT	CASSSRQSSGELFF
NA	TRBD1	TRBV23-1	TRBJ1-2	TGCGCCAGCAGTCAATTAATACAGGGGGCTGGCTATGGCTACACCTTC	CASSQLIQGAGYGYTF
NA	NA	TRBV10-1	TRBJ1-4	TGCGCCAGCAGTGAGTGGGCCGAGGGAAAACTGTTTTTT	CASSEWAEGKLFF
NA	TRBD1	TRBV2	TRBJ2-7	TGTGCCAGCAGTGAGCTTGGACAGGGGTCCTACGAGCAGTACTTC	CASSELGQGSYEQYF
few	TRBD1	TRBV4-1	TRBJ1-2	TGCGCCAGCAGCCAACCCCGGGACAGAGTTAACTATGGCTACACCTTC	CASSQPRDRVNYGYTF
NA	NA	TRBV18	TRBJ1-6	TGTGCCAGCTCACCAATGGGGCGCAGGGGCTCCTATAATTCACCCCTCCACTTT	CASSPMGRRGSYNSPLHF
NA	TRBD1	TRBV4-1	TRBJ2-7	TGCGCCAGCAGCCAAGACCGGGACAGGGGGTTATCCTACGAGCAGTACTTC	CASSQDRDRGLSYEQYF
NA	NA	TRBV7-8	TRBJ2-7	TGTGCCAGCAGCTCCAGGGGAGGGGCAGTCTACGAGCAGTACTTC	CASSSRGGAVYEQYF
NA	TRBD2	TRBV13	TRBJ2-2	TGTGCCAGCAGCAGGGGACTAGGGAACCCCGGGGAGCTGTTTTTT	CASSRGLGNPGELFF
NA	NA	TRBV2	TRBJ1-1	TGTGCCAGCCTAGGACTGATGTTCATGAACACTGAAGCTTTCTTT	CASLGLMFMNTEAFF
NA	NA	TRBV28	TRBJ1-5	TGTGCCAGCAGTCTGGGGGGGGTAAATCAGCCCCAGCATTTT	CASSLGGVNQPQHF
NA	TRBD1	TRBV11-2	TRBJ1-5	TGTGCCAGCAGCTTGGGACAGGGGGCAAATCAGCCCCAGCATTTT	CASSLGQGANQPQHF
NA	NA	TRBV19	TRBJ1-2	TGTGCCAGTACAAGTAGAATGGAGCGCTACACCTTC	CASTSRMERYTF
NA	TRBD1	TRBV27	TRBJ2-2	TGTGCCAGCAGCCGGGACAGACCGAACACCGGGGAGCTGTTTTTT	CASSRDRPNTGELFF
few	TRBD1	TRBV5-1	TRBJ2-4	TGCGCCAGCAGCTTGGAACCGGGACAGCCAAAGTACTTC	CASSLEPGQPKYF
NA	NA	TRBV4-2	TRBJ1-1	TGTGCCAGCAGCCAAGATCAAGGGAGGTGGACTGAAGCTTTCTTT	CASSQDQGRWTEAFF
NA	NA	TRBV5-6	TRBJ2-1	TGTGCCAGCAGCTTGATGGCAAATGAGCAGTTCTTC	CASSLMANEQFF
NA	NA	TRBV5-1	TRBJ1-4	TGCGCCAGCAGCAGGCAGGGGCGGACTAATGAAAAACTGTTTTTT	CASSRQGRTNEKLFF
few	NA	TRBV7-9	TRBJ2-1	TGTGCCAGCAGCTTAGTGGAGGGGACCGGGGATGAGCAGTTCTTC	CASSLVEGTGDEQFF
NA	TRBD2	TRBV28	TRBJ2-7	TGTGCCAGCAGTCCGGGGGGAGGGTGGAACGAGCAGTACTTC	CASSPGGGWNEQYF
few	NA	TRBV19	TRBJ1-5	TGTGCCAGTTCGCCATCTTCGACAGGTAATCAGCCCCAGCATTTT	CASSPSSTGNQPQHF
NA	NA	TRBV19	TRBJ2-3	TGTGCCAGTAGCGCTAGCTCACGCACAGATACGCAGTATTTT	CASSASSRTDTQYF
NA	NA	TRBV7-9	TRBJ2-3	TGTGCCAGCAGCTTAGACAGGAGCAACCTGGGCACAGATACGCAGTATTTT	CASSLDRSNLGTDTQYF
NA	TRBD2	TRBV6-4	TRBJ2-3	TGTGCCAGCAGTGACTGGGCTAGCGGGGGGCCCGCATCCAGCGGCGATACGCAGTATTTT	CASSDWASGGPASSGDTQYF
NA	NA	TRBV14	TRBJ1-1	TGTGCCAGCAGCCAGAGGGCCGTGGCTTCCTTT	CASSQRAVASF
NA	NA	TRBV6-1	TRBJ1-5	TGTGCCAGCAGTGAAATTGGGGGCCGTCAGCCCCAGCATTTT	CASSEIGGRQPQHF
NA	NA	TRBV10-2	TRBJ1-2	TGCGCCAGCAGTGGTACAGGGAGAGCTAACTATGGCTACACCTTC	CASSGTGRANYGYTF
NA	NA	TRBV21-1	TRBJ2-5	TGTGCCAGCAGTACGGTGTTAGCTACACTTTCTGAGACCCAGTACTTC	CASSTVLATLSETQYF
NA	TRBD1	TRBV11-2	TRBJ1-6	TGTGCCAGCAGCTTAGTCCTGACAGGGTGGTCACCCCTCCACTTT	CASSLVLTGWSPLHF
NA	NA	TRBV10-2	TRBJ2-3	TGCGCCAGCAGGGACCGGGGAACAGATACGCAGTATTTT	CASRDRGTDTQYF
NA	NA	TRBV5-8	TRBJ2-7	TGTGCCAGCAGCTTGGTTATCGGGTCAACCTACGAGCAGTACTTC	CASSLVIGSTYEQYF
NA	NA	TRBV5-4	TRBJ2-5	TGTGCCAGCAGCAAGACAGGAACCACCCAAGAGACCCAGTACTTC	CASSKTGTTQETQYF
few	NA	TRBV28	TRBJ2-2	TGTGCCAGCAGGCAGGGCGCTTACACCGGGGAGCTGTTTTTT	CASRQGAYTGELFF
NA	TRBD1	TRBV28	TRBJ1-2	TGTGCCAGCAGTCCTCCGGGACAGAACTATGGCTACACCTTC	CASSPPGQNYGYTF
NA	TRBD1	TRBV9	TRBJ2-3	TGTGCCAGCAGCCCTACGGGACAGGGGGCTTCAGCGCAGTATTTT	CASSPTGQGASAQYF
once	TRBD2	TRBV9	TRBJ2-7	TGTGCCAGCAGCGTAAGCGGGAGGGAGGGTTCTGGGCAGTACTTC	CASSVSGREGSGQYF
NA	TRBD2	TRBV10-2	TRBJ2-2	TGCGCCAGCAGTACAACTAGCGGGGGATACACCGGGGAGCTGTTTTTT	CASSTTSGGYTGELFF
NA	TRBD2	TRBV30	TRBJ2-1	TGTGCCTGGAGTCCGGGGGGGCCCGGTGAGCAGTTCTTC	CAWSPGGPGEQFF
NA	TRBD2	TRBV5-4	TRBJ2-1	TGTACCAGCAGCTTCACTAGCGGGGACCACAATGAGCAGTTCTTC	CTSSFTSGDHNEQFF